The 8 T cell receptor beta chains listed next were all sequenced from one sample in a study of blood T cells in healthy people across ages. A second PCR of 7 to 11 cycles used a sample-barcoded 5' primer and a J-beta primer mix. TCRdb processed the 5' RACE reads anew with MiXCR; each CDR3 protein has one entry. The repertoire includes about 900,000 distinct CDR3 sequences, approximately 67% of them detected once, and roughly 25% sits in the top ten. What was sequenced was blood. The origin of the receptors is a man aged 25 to 40 in good health.

This chain links TRBV7-2 with TRBJ1-6, with D possibly being TRBD1 (5 bases). V was pared by 4 bases and J by 0 bases, with 16 bases between. Germline loops: CDR1 SGHTA, CDR2 FQGNSA. The CDR3 extends over 18 amino acids. CDR3 region: CASSSGRGGNSYNSPLHF. CDR3 nucleotide sequence: TGTGCCAGCAGCTCGGGAAGGGGAGGGAACTCCTATAATTCACCCCTCCACTTT.

This chain uses TRBV7-2 with TRBJ1-6, with D tentatively TRBD1 (5 bases). The V end lost 0 bases, the J end lost 7 bases, and 10 bases lay between the germline ends. Looked up from germline, CDR1 is SGHTA and CDR2 is FQGNSA. This CDR3 spans 15 amino acids. Written as DNA, the CDR3 is TGTGCCAGCAGCTTAGCTTGGCAGGGCAATTCACCCCTCCACTTT. It translates to CASSLAWQGNSPLHF. Together with reference TRBV7-2 and TRBJ1-6, the CDR3 gives the full variable domain: GAGVSQSPSNKVTEKGKDVELRCDPISGHTALYWYRQSLGQGLEFLIYFQGNSAPDKSGLPSDRFSAERTGGSVSTLTIQRTQQEDSAVYLCASSLAWQGNSPLHFGNGTRLTVT.

Only a few counts were recorded for this clonotype. J is TRBJ2-7 and V is TRBV4-3; D is undetermined. The CDR3 totals 15 residues. Germline V lookup: CDR1 LGHNA, CDR2 YSLEER. The V end lost 1 base, the J end lost 3 bases, and 13 bases lay between the germline ends. CDR3 loop: CASSQGPAYSYEQYF. The CDR3 DNA reads as TGCGCCAGCAGCCAAGGCCCAGCGTATAGCTACGAGCAGTACTTC.

This chain uses TRBV27 with TRBJ2-3; TRBD1 is a possible D gene (6 bases). The CDR3 consists of 17 residues. Germline lookup yields CDR1 MNHEY and CDR2 SMNVEV (reference sequence). Between the trimmed V and J ends, which lost 6 bases and 3 bases, there was a span of 22 bases. The CDR3 region is CASSPYRTGLWTDTQYF. CDR3 bases: TGTGCCAGCAGCCCTTATCGTACAGGGTTGTGGACAGATACGCAGTATTTT.

DNA of the CDR3: TGCAACGCTGGGGATGACAGGGGTGTGTACTTC. This codes for CNAGDDRGVYF. V and J are TRBV29-1 and TRBJ2-7, with 8 bases matching TRBD1. Germline lookup yields CDR1 SQVTM and CDR2 ANQGSEA. The CDR3 loop spans 11 amino acids.

This clonotype was seen only a few times. This chain links TRBV20-1 with TRBJ2-3; 11 nucleotides match TRBD2. This CDR3 contains 15 residues. V shed 6 bases and J 11 bases; nucleotides not matched to a gene: 16. The germline V gene has CDR1 DFQATT and CDR2 SNEGSKA (reference sequence). The CDR3 bases are TGCAGTGCCGTGGGGATAGCGGGGGGGACCAACGAGCAGTATTTT. It specifies CSAVGIAGGTNEQYF.

The rearrangement joins TRBV29-1 to TRBJ2-1; TRBD1 is a possible D gene (6 bases). There are 16 residues in the CDR3. Germline loops: CDR1 SQVTM, CDR2 ANQGSEA. The V gene lost 4 bases and the J gene lost 6 bases, with 22 bases spanning the gap. CDR3: CSVASSGQGLGNEQFF. The CDR3 DNA reads as TGCAGCGTTGCGAGTAGTGGGCAGGGGTTGGGCAATGAGCAGTTCTTC.

This chain links TRBV4-3 with TRBJ1-2, with TRBD1 identical over 7 bases. The CDR3 contains 18 residues. The V and J ends lost 0 bases and 4 bases, in that order; junction bases with no gene match: 14. The germline gives CDR1 LGHNA, CDR2 YSLEER. CDR3 in amino acids: CASSQDQGDHPSSYGYTF. The CDR3 nucleotides read TGCGCCAGCAGCCAAGATCAGGGGGACCACCCTTCCTCCTATGGCTACACCTTC.